The text below deals with one TCR beta chain. The antigen is not known. The data derive from a study of CD8 T cells in Susac syndrome. Findings and limits, study-wide: The relatively small number of individuals in the TCR sequencing and HLA analysis was acknowledged by the study.

Sequencing of TCR beta covered CD8+ and CD4+ T cells obtained from blood. TEMRA cells were FACS-enriched, unlike CD8+ and CD4+ T cells, which were negatively isolated. The CDR3 length is 15 residues. From germline, CDR1 is MDHEN and CDR2 SYDVKM. V was shortened by 2 bases and J by 3 bases, with 11 bases between the two germline ends. RNA totalling about 0.45 to 1 ug underwent reverse transcription with random hexamers. The authors amplified TCR beta CDR3 across 54 Vbeta and 13 Jbeta using immunoSEQ multiplex PCR. TCRdb re-derived calls from the immunoSEQ multiplex PCR reads in MiXCR, one entry per CDR3 protein. The table shows under 200,000 distinct CDR3 sequences, with 85% to 95% occurring only once.

Sequenced: CD4+ T cells from PBMCs. The sequence came from a human donor in good health. The chain uses TRBV28 and TRBJ1-5, with unresolved D. The CDR3 loop reads CASSLPTAINQPQHF. The CDR3, as DNA: TGTGCCAGCAGTTTACCGACGGCCATCAATCAGCCCCAGCATTTT.